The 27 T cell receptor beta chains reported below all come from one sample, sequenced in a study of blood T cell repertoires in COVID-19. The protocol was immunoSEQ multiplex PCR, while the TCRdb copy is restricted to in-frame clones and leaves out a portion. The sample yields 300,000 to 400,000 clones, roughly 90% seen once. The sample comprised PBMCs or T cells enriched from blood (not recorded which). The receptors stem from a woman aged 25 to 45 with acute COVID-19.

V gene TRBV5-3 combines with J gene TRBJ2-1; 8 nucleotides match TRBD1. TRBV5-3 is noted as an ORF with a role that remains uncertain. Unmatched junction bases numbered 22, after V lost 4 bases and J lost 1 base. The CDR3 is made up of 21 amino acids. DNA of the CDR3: TGTGCCAGAAGCACGGCCCCCCCGGACAGGGAGTTTACATGGTCCTACAATGAGCAGTTCTTC. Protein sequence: CARSTAPPDREFTWSYNEQFF.

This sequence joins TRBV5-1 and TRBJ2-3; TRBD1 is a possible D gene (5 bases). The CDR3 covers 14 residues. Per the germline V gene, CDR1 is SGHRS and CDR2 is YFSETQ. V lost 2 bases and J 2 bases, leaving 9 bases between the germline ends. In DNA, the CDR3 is TGCGCCAGCAGCTTTCCAGGGCTCACAGATACGCAGTATTTT. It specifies CASSFPGLTDTQYF.

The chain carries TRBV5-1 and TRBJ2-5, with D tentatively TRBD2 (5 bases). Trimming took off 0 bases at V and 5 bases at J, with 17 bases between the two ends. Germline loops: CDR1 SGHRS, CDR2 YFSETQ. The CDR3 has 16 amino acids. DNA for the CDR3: TGCGCCAGCAGCTTGGGTCCCTTGGCGGGCTCGGAGACCCAGTACTTC. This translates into CASSLGPLAGSETQYF.

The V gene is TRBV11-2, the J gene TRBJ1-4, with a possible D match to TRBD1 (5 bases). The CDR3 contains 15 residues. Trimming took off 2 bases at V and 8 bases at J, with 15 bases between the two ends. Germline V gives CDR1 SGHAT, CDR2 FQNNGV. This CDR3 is CASSLYGPGLEKLFF. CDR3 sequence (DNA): TGTGCCAGCAGCTTATACGGGCCAGGGCTGGAAAAACTGTTTTTT.

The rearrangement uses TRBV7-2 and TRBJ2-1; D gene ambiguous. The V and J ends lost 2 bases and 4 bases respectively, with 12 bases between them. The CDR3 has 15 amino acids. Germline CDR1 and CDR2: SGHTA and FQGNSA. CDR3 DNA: TGTGCCAGCAGCTTATATATGAGTACTTACAATGAGCAGTTCTTC. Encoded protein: CASSLYMSTYNEQFF.

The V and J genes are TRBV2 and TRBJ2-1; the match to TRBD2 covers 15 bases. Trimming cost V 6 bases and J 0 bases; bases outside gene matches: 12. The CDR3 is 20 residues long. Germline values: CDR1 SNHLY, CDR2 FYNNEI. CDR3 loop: CASSGSPGLAGGYSYNEQFF. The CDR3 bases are TGTGCCAGCAGCGGAAGTCCGGGACTAGCGGGGGGATACTCCTACAATGAGCAGTTCTTC.

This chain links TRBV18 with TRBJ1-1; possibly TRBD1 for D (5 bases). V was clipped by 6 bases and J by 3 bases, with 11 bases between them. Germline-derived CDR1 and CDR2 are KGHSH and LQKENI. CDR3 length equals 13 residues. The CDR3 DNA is TGTGCCAGCTCGGGACGGGGGGACACTGAAGCTTTCTTT. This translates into CASSGRGDTEAFF.

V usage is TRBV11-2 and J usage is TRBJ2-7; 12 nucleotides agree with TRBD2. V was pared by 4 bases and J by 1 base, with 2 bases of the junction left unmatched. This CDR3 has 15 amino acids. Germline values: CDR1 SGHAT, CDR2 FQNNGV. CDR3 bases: TGTGCCAGCAGCTGGACTAGCGGGGCTTCCTACGAGCAGTACTTC. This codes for CASSWTSGASYEQYF.

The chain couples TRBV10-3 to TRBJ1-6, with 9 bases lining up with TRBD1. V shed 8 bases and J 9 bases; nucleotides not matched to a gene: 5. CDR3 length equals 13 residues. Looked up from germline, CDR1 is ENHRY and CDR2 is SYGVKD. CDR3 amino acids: CAIGGDRASPLHF. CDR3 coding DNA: TGTGCCATCGGGGGGGACAGGGCTTCACCCCTCCACTTT.

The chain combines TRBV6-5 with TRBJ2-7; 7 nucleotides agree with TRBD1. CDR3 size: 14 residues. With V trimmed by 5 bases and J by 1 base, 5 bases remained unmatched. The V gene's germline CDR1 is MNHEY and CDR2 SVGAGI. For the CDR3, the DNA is TGTGCCAGCAGTCAGAGACAGGGTTCCTACGAGCAGTACTTC. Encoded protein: CASSQRQGSYEQYF.

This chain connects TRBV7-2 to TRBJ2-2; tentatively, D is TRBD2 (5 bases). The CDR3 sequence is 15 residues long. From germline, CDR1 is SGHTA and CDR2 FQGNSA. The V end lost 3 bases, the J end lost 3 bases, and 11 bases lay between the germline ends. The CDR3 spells CASSFKRWYTGELFF. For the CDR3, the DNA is TGTGCCAGCAGCTTCAAGCGGTGGTACACCGGGGAGCTGTTTTTT. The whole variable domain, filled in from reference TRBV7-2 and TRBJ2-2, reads GAGVSQSPSNKVTEKGKDVELRCDPISGHTALYWYRQSLGQGLEFLIYFQGNSAPDKSGLPSDRFSAERTGGSVSTLTIQRTQQEDSAVYLCASSFKRWYTGELFFGEGSRLTVL.

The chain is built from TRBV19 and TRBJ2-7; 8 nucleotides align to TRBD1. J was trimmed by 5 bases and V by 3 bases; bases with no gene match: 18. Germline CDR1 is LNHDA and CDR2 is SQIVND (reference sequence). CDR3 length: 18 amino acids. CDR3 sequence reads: CASSIRNPRDRRSHEQYF. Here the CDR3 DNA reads TGTGCCAGTAGTATCCGAAACCCTCGGGACAGGCGGTCCCACGAGCAGTACTTC.

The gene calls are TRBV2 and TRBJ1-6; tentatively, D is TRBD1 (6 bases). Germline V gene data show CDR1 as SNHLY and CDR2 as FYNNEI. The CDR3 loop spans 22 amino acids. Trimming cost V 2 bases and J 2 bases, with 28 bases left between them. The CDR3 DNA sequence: TGTGCCAGCAGTGAAAGGGGCAGGGGCTTCATGTGGGAACCCGCCTATAATTCACCCCTCCACTTT. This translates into CASSERGRGFMWEPAYNSPLHF.

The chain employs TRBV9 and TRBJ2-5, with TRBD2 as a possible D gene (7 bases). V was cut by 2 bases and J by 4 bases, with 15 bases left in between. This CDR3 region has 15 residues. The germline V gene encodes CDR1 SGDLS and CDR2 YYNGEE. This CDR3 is CASSVYGGPGETQYF. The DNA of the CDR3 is TGTGCCAGCAGCGTTTACGGGGGGCCGGGAGAGACCCAGTACTTC.

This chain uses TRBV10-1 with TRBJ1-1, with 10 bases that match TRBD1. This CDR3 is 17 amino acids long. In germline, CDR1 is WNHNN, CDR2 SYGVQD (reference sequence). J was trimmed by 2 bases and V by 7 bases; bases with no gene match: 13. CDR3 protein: CASKGQGISTFNTEAFF. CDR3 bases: TGCGCCAGCAAGGGACAGGGGATTTCTACTTTTAACACTGAAGCTTTCTTT.

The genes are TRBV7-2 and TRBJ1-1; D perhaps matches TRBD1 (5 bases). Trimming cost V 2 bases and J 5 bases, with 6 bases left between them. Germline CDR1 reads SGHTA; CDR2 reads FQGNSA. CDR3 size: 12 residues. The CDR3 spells CASSLRGTEAFF. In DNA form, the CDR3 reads TGTGCCAGCAGCTTACGGGGGACTGAAGCTTTCTTT.

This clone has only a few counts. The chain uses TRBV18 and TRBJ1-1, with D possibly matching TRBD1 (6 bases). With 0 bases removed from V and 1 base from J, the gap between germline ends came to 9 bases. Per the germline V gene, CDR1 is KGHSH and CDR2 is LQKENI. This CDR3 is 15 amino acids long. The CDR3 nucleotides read TGTGCCAGCTCACCACCTGGGGGCAGGAACACTGAAGCTTTCTTT. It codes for CASSPPGGRNTEAFF.

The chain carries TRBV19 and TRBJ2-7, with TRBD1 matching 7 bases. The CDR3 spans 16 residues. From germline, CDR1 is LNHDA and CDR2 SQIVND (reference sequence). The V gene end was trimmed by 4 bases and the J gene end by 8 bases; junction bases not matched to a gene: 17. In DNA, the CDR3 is TGTGCCAGTAGTACCGGTGTACAGGGGAGATCGGGCAAGCAGTACTTC. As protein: CASSTGVQGRSGKQYF.

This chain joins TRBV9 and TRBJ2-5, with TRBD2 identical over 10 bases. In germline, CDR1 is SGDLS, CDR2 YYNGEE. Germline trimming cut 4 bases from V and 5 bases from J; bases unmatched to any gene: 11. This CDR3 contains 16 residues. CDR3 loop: CASSLRAGGPSETQYF. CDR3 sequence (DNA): TGTGCCAGCAGCTTAAGAGCGGGGGGGCCTTCCGAGACCCAGTACTTC.

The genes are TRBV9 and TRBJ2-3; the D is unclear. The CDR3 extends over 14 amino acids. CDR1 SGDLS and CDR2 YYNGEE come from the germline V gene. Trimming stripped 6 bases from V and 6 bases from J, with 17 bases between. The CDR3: CASTHLGGVDTQYF. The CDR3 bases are TGTGCCAGCACCCACCTCGGCGGAGTGGATACGCAGTATTTT.

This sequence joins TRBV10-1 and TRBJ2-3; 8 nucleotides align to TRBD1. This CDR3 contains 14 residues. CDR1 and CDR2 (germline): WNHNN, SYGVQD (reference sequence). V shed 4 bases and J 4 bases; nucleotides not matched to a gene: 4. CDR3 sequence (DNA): TGCGCCAGCAGTGCCTCAGGGGGCGCAGATACGCAGTATTTT. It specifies CASSASGGADTQYF.

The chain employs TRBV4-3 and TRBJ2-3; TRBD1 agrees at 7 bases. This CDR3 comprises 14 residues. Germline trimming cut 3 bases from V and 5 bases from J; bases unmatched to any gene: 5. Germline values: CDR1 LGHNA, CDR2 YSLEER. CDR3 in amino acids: CASSQHQGVDTQYF. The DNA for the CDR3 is TGCGCCAGCAGCCAGCACCAGGGGGTAGATACGCAGTATTTT.

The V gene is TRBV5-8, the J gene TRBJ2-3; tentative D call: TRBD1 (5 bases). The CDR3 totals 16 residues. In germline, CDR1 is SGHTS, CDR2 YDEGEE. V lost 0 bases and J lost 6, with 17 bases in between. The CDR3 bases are TGTGCCAGCAGCTTGGGCCGGACACCAGGCAAGGATACGCAGTATTTT. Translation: CASSLGRTPGKDTQYF.

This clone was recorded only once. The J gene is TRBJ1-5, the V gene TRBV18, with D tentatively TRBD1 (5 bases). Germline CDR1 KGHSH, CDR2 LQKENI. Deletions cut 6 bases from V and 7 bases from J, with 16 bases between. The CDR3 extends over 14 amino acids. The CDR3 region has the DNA TGTGCCAGCTCGCCTCGGGACTTTGGACAGCCCCAGCATTTT. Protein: CASSPRDFGQPQHF. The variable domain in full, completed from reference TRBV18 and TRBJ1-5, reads NAGVMQNPRHLVRRRGQEARLRCSPMKGHSHVYWYRQLPEEGLKFMVYLQKENIIDESGMPKERFSAEFPKEGPSILRIQQVVRGDSAAYFCASSPRDFGQPQHFGDGTRLSIL.

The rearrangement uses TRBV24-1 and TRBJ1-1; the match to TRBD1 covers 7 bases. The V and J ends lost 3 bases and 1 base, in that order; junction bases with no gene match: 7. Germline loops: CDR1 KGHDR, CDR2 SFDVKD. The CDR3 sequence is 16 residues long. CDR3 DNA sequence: TGTGCCACCAGTGATGAGTCGGACAGGAGGAACACTGAAGCTTTCTTT. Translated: CATSDESDRRNTEAFF.

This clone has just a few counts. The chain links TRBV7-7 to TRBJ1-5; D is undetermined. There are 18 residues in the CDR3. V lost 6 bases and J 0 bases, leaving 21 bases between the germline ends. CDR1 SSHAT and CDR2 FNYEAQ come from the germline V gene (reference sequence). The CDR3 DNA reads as TGTGCCAGCAGGGTTCTAACCGAGACAATGTATAGCAATCAGCCCCAGCATTTT. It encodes CASRVLTETMYSNQPQHF.

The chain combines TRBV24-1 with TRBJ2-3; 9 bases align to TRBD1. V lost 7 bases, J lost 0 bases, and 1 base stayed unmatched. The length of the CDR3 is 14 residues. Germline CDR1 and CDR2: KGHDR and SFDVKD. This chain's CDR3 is CATSGTGSTDTQYF. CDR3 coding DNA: TGTGCCACCAGCGGGACAGGGAGCACAGATACGCAGTATTTT.